A selection of T cell receptor beta chains follows, all from one sample in a study of cytomegalovirus exposure and HLA in healthy donors. Some clones are missing from TCRdb's copy, which holds only in-frame ones; the method was immunoSEQ multiplex PCR. The sample consists of roughly 130,000 clones, 85% to 90% of them appearing once. Input material: PBMCs. Receptors were obtained from a man aged 25 to 45 in good health and CMV-seronegative. Each CDR3 is given with its conserved first and last residue. A D gene is named only where the DNA matches it firmly. A clone size is listed for some rows: how often the clone was seen (once, few, many), or a class if it is expanded.

TRBV4-2	TRBJ1-3	NA	NA	TGTGCCAGCAGCCAAGAAAGAGATGTAGGGCGAGGGGGAACTGGAAACACCATATATTTT	CASSQERDVGRGGTGNTIYF
TRBV6-6	TRBJ1-4	TRBD1	NA	TGTGCCAGCAGTTCCTTGACAGGGTTATATGAAAAACTGTTTTTT	CASSSLTGLYEKLFF
TRBV18	TRBJ2-2	TRBD2	NA	TGTGCCAGCTCACCGGGACTAGCGGGAGCTGGGGAGCTGTTTTTT	CASSPGLAGAGELFF
TRBV27	TRBJ2-1	TRBD2	NA	TGTGCCAGCAGTTCAATCAGACTAGCGGGAGGGAACAATGAGCAGTTCTTC	CASSSIRLAGGNNEQFF
TRBV2	TRBJ2-7	NA	few	TGTGCCAGCAGTGTTCAGGATACCTACGAGCAGTACTTC	CASSVQDTYEQYF
TRBV5-1	TRBJ2-7	NA	NA	TGCGCCAGCACGAAGGGGCACTCCTACGAGCAGTACTTC	CASTKGHSYEQYF
TRBV5-1	TRBJ2-3	TRBD2	NA	TGCGCCAGCAGCTCACTAGCGGCTCCTAGCACAGATACGCAGTATTTT	CASSSLAAPSTDTQYF
TRBV6-5	TRBJ2-6	NA	once	TGTGCCAGCAGCGTCAGGGTCTCTGGGGCCAACGTCCTGACTTTC	CASSVRVSGANVLTF
TRBV5-1	TRBJ1-5	NA	NA	TGCGCCAGCAGCTTGGCCTCAGGCAATCAGCCCCAGCATTTT	CASSLASGNQPQHF
TRBV19	TRBJ2-4	TRBD2	NA	TGTGCCAGTACTGGACTAGCGGGAGAAGCCAAAAACATTCAGTACTTC	CASTGLAGEAKNIQYF
TRBV7-9	TRBJ2-3	TRBD1	NA	TGTGCCAGCAGCCATTTCCGGACAGGGACACGCACAGATACGCAGTATTTT	CASSHFRTGTRTDTQYF
TRBV25-1	TRBJ2-1	NA	NA	TGTGCCAGCAGTGGAAACAGGGAAGAGCAGTTCTTC	CASSGNREEQFF
TRBV7-9	TRBJ2-5	TRBD2	NA	TGTGCCAGCAGCTTATATTGGCGGGAGGCGGAGACCCAGTACTTC	CASSLYWREAETQYF
TRBV4-1	TRBJ2-7	TRBD2	NA	TGCGCCAGCAGCCACCCCGGGACTAGCGGGAGGGTAGGGCCCTACGAGCAGTACTTC	CASSHPGTSGRVGPYEQYF
TRBV6-4	TRBJ1-2	TRBD1	NA	TGTGCCAGCAGTGACCCGAAGAAAAATTGGGGACAGTCCCGGGAAGACTATGGCTACACCTTC	CASSDPKKNWGQSREDYGYTF
TRBV20-1	TRBJ1-2	NA	NA	TGCACCGCGGGAGGGAAGTATGGCTACACCTTC	CTAGGKYGYTF
TRBV5-1	TRBJ2-6	NA	NA	TGCGCCAGCAGCCAGACTTTCTCTGGGGCCAACGTCCTGACTTTC	CASSQTFSGANVLTF
TRBV18	TRBJ1-2	NA	NA	TGTGCCAGCTCAGAGAAAGTCCAGGGTGATGGCTACACCTTC	CASSEKVQGDGYTF
TRBV19	TRBJ2-3	NA	once	TGTGCCAGTAGTAATCGAGTTTTGGGCACAGATACGCAGTATTTT	CASSNRVLGTDTQYF
TRBV28	TRBJ1-5	NA	few	TGTGCCAGCAGCCAAACGGATCAGCCCCAGCATTTT	CASSQTDQPQHF
TRBV7-2	TRBJ1-1	NA	NA	TGTGCCAGCAGCTTAGCGGGAGAGTATACTGAAGCTTTCTTT	CASSLAGEYTEAFF
TRBV27	TRBJ1-5	NA	NA	TGTGCCAGCAGTCCCCGGGGGGAAGATCAGCCCCAGCATTTT	CASSPRGEDQPQHF
TRBV7-2	TRBJ2-1	NA	NA	TGTGCCAGCAGCTTAGAGCGAGTCCCTCCCCGCAATGAGCAGTTCTTC	CASSLERVPPRNEQFF
TRBV18	TRBJ2-2	TRBD2	NA	TGTGCCAGCTCACAAAAAGGACTAGCCCAAACCGGGGAGCTGTTTTTT	CASSQKGLAQTGELFF
TRBV18	TRBJ2-5	NA	NA	TGTGCCAGCTCACCCCCGGGACGGACTAAAGAGACCCAGTACTTC	CASSPPGRTKETQYF
TRBV9	TRBJ2-7	NA	NA	TGTGCCAGCAGCGTAGACCTAGCCGAAGTCCACGAGCAGTACTTC	CASSVDLAEVHEQYF
TRBV15	TRBJ1-5	NA	few	TGTGCCACCAGCAGAGAAGGGGATCGCAATCAGCCCCAGCATTTT	CATSREGDRNQPQHF
TRBV19	TRBJ2-7	TRBD1	NA	TGTGCCAGTAGTATATTACAGGGGGAGATCTACGAGCAGTACTTC	CASSILQGEIYEQYF
TRBV6-6	TRBJ2-2	NA	NA	TGTGCCAGCAGTTGGCTCATGGGAGGGAACACCGGGGAGCTGTTTTTT	CASSWLMGGNTGELFF
TRBV6-5	TRBJ2-5	TRBD2	NA	TGTGCCAGCACCAGGGCCTTCGCGGGAGGACCCCAGTACTTC	CASTRAFAGGPQYF
TRBV7-9	TRBJ2-1	TRBD2	NA	TGTGCCAGCAGCTTACAGCGGGACTACAATGAGCAGTTCTTC	CASSLQRDYNEQFF
TRBV5-6	TRBJ2-7	TRBD2	NA	TGTGCCAGCAGCTTAGGACTAGCGGGAGTTGTGGGCGAGCAGTACTTC	CASSLGLAGVVGEQYF
TRBV14	TRBJ2-1	NA	once	TGTGCCAGCAGCCAAGGGTATGGCGGATACAATGAGCAGTTCTTC	CASSQGYGGYNEQFF
TRBV7-2	TRBJ2-7	TRBD2	NA	TGTGCCAGCAGCTTAGTCAGCGGGAACTACGAGCAGTACTTC	CASSLVSGNYEQYF
TRBV29-1	TRBJ1-1	NA	few	TGCAGCGTCGGTACTGAAGCTTTCTTT	CSVGTEAFF
TRBV11-2	TRBJ2-5	NA	NA	TGTGCCAGCCGAACAACAGGGCAAGAGACCCAGTACTTC	CASRTTGQETQYF
TRBV10-1	TRBJ2-3	NA	NA	TGCGCCAGCAGTGGAGACCTTGCGGGCACAGATACGCAGTATTTT	CASSGDLAGTDTQYF
TRBV11-1	TRBJ2-3	NA	NA	TGTGCCAGCAGCTCCTACATGGTAGCGGATACGCAGTATTTT	CASSSYMVADTQYF
TRBV21-1	TRBJ2-3	NA	NA	TGTGCCAGCAGCAAAGCCGACGACTCTAGGACTATCACAGATACGCAGTATTTT	CASSKADDSRTITDTQYF
TRBV5-1	TRBJ2-2	TRBD2	NA	TGCGCCAGCAGCTTGGCCCGACTAGCGGGAGGGCCGGTCACCGGGGAGCTGTTTTTT	CASSLARLAGGPVTGELFF
TRBV7-9	TRBJ2-3	TRBD2	NA	TGTGCCAGCAGCGCTAGCGGGACCAGCACAGATACGCAGTATTTT	CASSASGTSTDTQYF
TRBV30	TRBJ1-3	TRBD1	NA	TGTGCCGGAAGGACAGGCTCTGGAAACACCATATATTTT	CAGRTGSGNTIYF
TRBV5-4	TRBJ2-7	NA	NA	TGTGCCAGCAGCCCGGGACAAAGCTCCTACGAGCAGTACTTC	CASSPGQSSYEQYF
TRBV6-5	TRBJ1-2	TRBD1	NA	TGTGCCAGCAGCGGACAGGGGTCGGGCGGCTACACCTTC	CASSGQGSGGYTF
TRBV5-1	TRBJ2-5	TRBD2	NA	TGCGCCAGCAGCTTGGCCTCGATAGCGGGAAGAGAGACCCAGTACTTC	CASSLASIAGRETQYF
TRBV6-5	TRBJ2-5	NA	NA	TGTGCCAGCAGTTACTCTTTCCTGGAGACCCAGTACTTC	CASSYSFLETQYF
TRBV11-2	TRBJ1-2	NA	NA	TGTGCCAGCAGCTCCGGCAACACAGGGAGGGGCGGCTACACCTTC	CASSSGNTGRGGYTF
TRBV4-3	TRBJ1-6	NA	NA	TGCGCCAGCAGCCAAGATCTGGGTGGGAGCTCCTATAATTCACCCCTCCACTTT	CASSQDLGGSSYNSPLHF
TRBV7-2	TRBJ2-7	TRBD2	few	TGTGCCAGCAGCTTAGAACTAGCGACCTACGAGCAGTACTTC	CASSLELATYEQYF
TRBV7-9	TRBJ2-5	TRBD2	NA	TGTGCCAGCAGCTCACCAAGCGGGAGGGGAGAGACCCAGTACTTC	CASSSPSGRGETQYF
TRBV25-1	TRBJ1-2	NA	NA	TGTGCCAGCAGTGGAACAGGGCCTCCTTATGGCTACACCTTC	CASSGTGPPYGYTF
TRBV30	TRBJ1-2	TRBD1	NA	TGTGCCTGGAGTGCGGGACAGGGAAGTCCGGCACACAATGGCTACACCTTC	CAWSAGQGSPAHNGYTF
TRBV19	TRBJ2-1	NA	NA	TGTGCCAGTAGTATAGAGGGGGCCCAGACTCATGAGCAGTTCTTC	CASSIEGAQTHEQFF
TRBV5-6	TRBJ2-7	NA	few	TGTGCCAGCAGCTTGGAGCGGGAGCAGTACTTC	CASSLEREQYF
TRBV7-9	TRBJ1-2	TRBD1	NA	TGTGCCAGCAGCTTTGAACGGGACAGGAGAAATGGCTACACCTTC	CASSFERDRRNGYTF
TRBV6-1	TRBJ1-1	TRBD1	NA	TGTGCCAGCAGTGACAGCCGGACAGGGCGGACTGAAGCTTTCTTT	CASSDSRTGRTEAFF
TRBV5-1	TRBJ2-3	TRBD1	NA	TGCGCCAGCGCCAAAGACAGGGTCACAGATACGCAGTATTTT	CASAKDRVTDTQYF
TRBV5-4	TRBJ2-3	NA	NA	TGTGCCAGCAGCCTACCAGGGGGCACAGATACGCAGTATTTT	CASSLPGGTDTQYF
TRBV5-6	TRBJ2-2	TRBD1	NA	TGTGCCAGCAGCGTAACAGGGGGCGCCGAGGGCGGGGAGCTGTTTTTT	CASSVTGGAEGGELFF